This T cell receptor (beta chain) was profiled in a study of regulatory T cells in long-lasting Graves disease. Specified time point: newly diagnosed GD, antithyroid drugs for less than 3 months. Construction of the TCR library relied on RNA isolated from PBMCs. This clonotype was picked up many times. Its antigen remains unknown. Sequencing libraries for TCR beta were prepared with iRepertoire HTBI primers and Arm-PCR of CDR3 regions. TCRdb independently ran MiXCR on the multiplex PCR reads; one entry per CDR3 protein. The sample holds hundreds of thousands of distinct CDR3 sequences; over 15% are singletons and the top ten take roughly 27%. Study-wide results and caveats: Relative to new patients (roughly 900), persistent patients exhibited greater sharing of public clonotypes (more than 2,500). Among samples with persistent disease, TRBV28, TRBJ1-2 and TRBJ2-5 were favored.

V lost 2 bases and J lost 5; bases outside the gene matches: 5. CDR3 length equals 14 residues. CDR1 is SGHTA, CDR2 FQGNSA, per germline. Another study also made use of these data, one on T cells in Graves' hyperthyroidism and ophthalmopathy.

The V and J genes are TRBV7-2 and TRBJ2-5; TRBD2 matches 7 bases. Here the sequenced sample was peripheral blood mononuclear cells (PBMCs), taken at new diagnosis, from a patient treated with antithyroid drugs. The TCR was taken from a middle-aged man with Graves disease. The DNA of the CDR3 is TGTGCCAGCAGCTTATCCGGGGGGAGGGAGACCCAGTACTTC. This encodes CASSLSGGRETQYF.